This entry lists 29 T cell receptor beta chains sequenced from one sample in a study of T cell changes during pregnancy in multiple sclerosis. This table comes from immunoSEQ multiplex PCR, and its TCRdb copy is limited to in-frame clones, with some not included. This table holds about 69,000 clones, roughly 90% found once. This material consisted of CD4+ T cells from peripheral blood mononuclear cells, taken in the third trimester of pregnancy. These receptors came from a female donor in good health, enrolled as a control in a pregnancy study.

The chain combines TRBV19 with TRBJ1-1; no definite D call. From germline, CDR1 is LNHDA and CDR2 SQIVND (reference sequence). V was trimmed by 2 bases and J by 7 bases, leaving 14 bases between them. The CDR3 sequence is 14 residues long. The CDR3 loop is CASSIPGRIIEAFF. In DNA, the CDR3 is TGTGCCAGTAGTATACCGGGAAGGATAATTGAAGCTTTCTTT.

The rearrangement joins TRBV7-3 to TRBJ2-2; D gene unclear. The CDR3 runs to 14 residues. Trimming left V 5 bases short and J 7 bases short, with 14 bases between. Germline V gene lookup returns CDR1 SGHTA and CDR2 FQGTGA. The CDR3 sequence is CASSPSRGGGELFF. The DNA for the CDR3 is TGTGCCAGCAGCCCGTCTCGAGGCGGCGGGGAGCTGTTTTTT. The full variable domain, with the rest looked up from reference TRBV7-3 and TRBJ2-2, is GAGVSQTPSNKVTEKGKYVELRCDPISGHTALYWYRQSLGQGPEFLIYFQGTGAADDSGLPNDRFFAVRPEGSVSTLKIQRTERGDSAVYLCASSPSRGGGELFFGEGSRLTVL.

The rearrangement links TRBV11-3 to TRBJ2-5, with 15 nucleotides matching TRBD2. With V trimmed by 6 bases and J by 3 bases, 5 bases remained unmatched. The CDR3 covers 16 residues. The V gene's germline CDR1 is SGHNT and CDR2 YENEEA. The CDR3 region is CASRGTSGGRKETQYF. CDR3 coding DNA: TGTGCCAGCAGGGGGACTAGCGGGGGGCGGAAAGAGACCCAGTACTTC.

As concerns this clone: At one of its ends the junction is not consistent with the germline gene, which may arise from a read error. The chain carries TRBV11-2 and TRBJ2-3, with 8 positions matching TRBD2. Germline CDR1 SGHAT, CDR2 FQNNGV. The CDR3 sequence is 14 residues long. CDR3 loop: CAGSLTGGQDTQYF. The DNA of the CDR3 is TGTGCCGGCAGCTTGACGGGGGGGCAAGATACGCAGTATTTT.

This clone was counted once. The J gene is TRBJ2-7, the V gene TRBV6-1; 12 nucleotides match TRBD1. The V segment lost 7 bases and the J segment 4 bases; nucleotides outside the gene matches: 8. Looked up from germline, CDR1 is MNHNS and CDR2 is SASEGT. The CDR3 loop spans 15 amino acids. CDR3 sequence: CASIAGTGGVYEQYF. The CDR3 nucleotides read TGTGCCAGCATCGCCGGGACAGGGGGCGTATACGAGCAGTACTTC.

The genes are TRBV6-5 and TRBJ2-3; weak D call: TRBD1 (6 bases). The CDR3 runs 16 residues. V was clipped by 0 bases and J by 4 bases, with 14 bases between them. CDR1 is MNHEY and CDR2 is SVGAGI in the germline V gene. CDR3 nucleotide sequence: TGTGCCAGCAGTTACTCGAGGACAGCCGAGGCAGATACGCAGTATTTT. This gives the protein CASSYSRTAEADTQYF.

The CDR3 DNA follows: TGTGCCTCCTTACTGACGACAGGGAGCACTGAAGCTTTCTTT. Protein sequence: CASLLTTGSTEAFF. V is TRBV30 and J is TRBJ1-1; 7 positions agree with TRBD1. From germline, CDR1 is GTSNPN and CDR2 SVGIG (reference sequence). The CDR3 extends over 14 amino acids. Trimming took 7 bases from V and 4 from J; bases not matched to a gene: 12.

The V gene is TRBV5-1, the J gene TRBJ1-5, with D unresolved. Between the trimmed V and J ends, which lost 0 bases and 3 bases, there was a span of 7 bases. Germline-derived CDR1 and CDR2 are SGHRS and YFSETQ. The CDR3 is 14 residues long. CDR3 sequence reads: CASSLGEFNQPQHF. In nucleotides, the CDR3 is TGCGCCAGCAGCTTGGGGGAGTTCAATCAGCCCCAGCATTTT.

This clone has only one observation. The rearrangement links TRBV7-2 to TRBJ1-5; D is uncertain. In germline, CDR1 is SGHTA, CDR2 FQGNSA. V lost 1 base and J lost 2, with 6 bases in between. This CDR3 spans 14 amino acids. The chain's CDR3 is CASSLDSGNQPQHF. CDR3 bases: TGTGCCAGCAGCTTAGATTCGGGCAATCAGCCCCAGCATTTT.

The rearrangement links TRBV6-1 to TRBJ1-3, with D tentatively TRBD1 (6 bases). Trimming pared 6 bases from V and 0 bases from J, leaving 12 bases between. There are 15 residues in the CDR3. CDR1 is MNHNS, CDR2 SASEGT, per germline. In nucleotides, the CDR3 is TGTGCCAGCAGACGAGACAGGAGCTCTGGAAACACCATATATTTT. Encoded protein: CASRRDRSSGNTIYF.

The chain joins TRBV7-6 to TRBJ1-2; tentative D call: TRBD1 (6 bases). The CDR3 is 17 amino acids. The germline CDR1 and CDR2 sequences are SGHVS and FNYEAQ. Trimming pared 1 base from V and 2 bases from J, leaving 17 bases between. DNA for the CDR3: TGTGCCAGCAGCTTAGGGAAAGCCCCGGACAGAAACTATGGCTACACCTTC. Protein sequence: CASSLGKAPDRNYGYTF.

There are a few counts of this clone. This sequence joins TRBV7-3 and TRBJ1-6; tentative D call: TRBD1 (5 bases). V was shortened by 2 bases and J by 8 bases, with 16 bases between the two germline ends. The CDR3 consists of 16 residues. Germline V gene data show CDR1 as SGHTA and CDR2 as FQGTGA. The CDR3 region is CASSLGAPDSDSPLHF. DNA of the CDR3: TGTGCCAGCAGCTTAGGGGCACCCGACTCCGATTCACCCCTCCACTTT.

This chain links TRBV7-8 with TRBJ1-4, with 9 bases that match TRBD1. The CDR3 is 15 amino acids. J was trimmed by 8 bases and V by 5 bases; bases with no gene match: 9. Germline assignment: CDR1 SGHVS and CDR2 FQNEAQ. In DNA form, the CDR3 reads TGTGCCAGCAGCCGGGACAGGGTATTTAGGGAAAAACTGTTTTTT. Translated, it gives CASSRDRVFREKLFF.

The chain has TRBV5-4 and TRBJ1-2; 9 positions agree with TRBD1. Losses at the gene ends were 3 bases for V and 3 bases for J; bases not matched to a gene: 0. Looked up from germline, CDR1 is SGHNT and CDR2 is YYREEE (reference sequence). The CDR3 spans 13 residues. CDR3 in DNA: TGTGCCAGCAGCTGGACAGGGGACTATGGCTACACCTTC. Protein sequence: CASSWTGDYGYTF.

The chain recombines TRBV6-4 with TRBJ1-6; D is undetermined. Per germline, CDR1 MRHNA and CDR2 SNTAGT. The CDR3 sequence is 14 residues long. The V end was cut by 2 bases, the J end by 9 bases, with 11 bases between. CDR3 nucleotide sequence: TGTGCCAGCAGTGACGAGATTTCGGGTTCACCCCTCCACTTT. Translating it yields CASSDEISGSPLHF.

J is TRBJ2-7 and V is TRBV5-5, with a tentative D call TRBD1 (6 bases). The V end lost 1 base, the J end lost 6 bases, and 11 bases lay between the germline ends. The CDR3 has 13 residues. Germline lookup yields CDR1 SGHKS and CDR2 YYEKEE (reference sequence). The CDR3 region has the DNA TGTGCCAGCAGCTTGACAGGGAAATCCGAGCAGTACTTC. Residues: CASSLTGKSEQYF.

The chain links TRBV6-1 to TRBJ2-5; 8 bases are shared with TRBD2. The CDR3 spans 14 residues. Looked up from germline, CDR1 is MNHNS and CDR2 is SASEGT. The V segment lost 8 bases and the J segment 4 bases; nucleotides outside the gene matches: 9. In nucleotides, the CDR3 is TGTGCCAGCGTCGATTCGGGGGGGACAGAGACCCAGTACTTC. It translates to CASVDSGGTETQYF.

The chain uses TRBV9 and TRBJ1-3; 8 bases match TRBD1. Unmatched junction bases numbered 10, after V lost 4 bases and J lost 4 bases. The germline V gene encodes CDR1 SGDLS and CDR2 YYNGEE. This CDR3 has 16 residues. The CDR3 DNA sequence: TGTGCCAGCAGCATACTGGACAGGGACGTCGGAAACACCATATATTTT. Protein product: CASSILDRDVGNTIYF. The full variable domain, in which reference TRBV9 and TRBJ1-3 provide the parts outside the CDR3, is DSGVTQTPKHLITATGQRVTLRCSPRSGDLSVYWYQQSLDQGLQFLIQYYNGEERAKGNILERFSAQQFPDLHSELNLSSLELGDSALYFCASSILDRDVGNTIYFGEGSWLTVV.

The gene calls are TRBV5-6 and TRBJ2-7, with 7 nucleotides matching TRBD1. The V and J ends lost 3 bases and 1 base, in that order; junction bases with no gene match: 4. CDR1 is SGHDT and CDR2 is YYEEEE in the germline V gene. The CDR3 runs 14 residues. The CDR3 protein is CASSSYRGSYEQYF. CDR3 DNA sequence: TGTGCCAGCAGCTCATACAGGGGTTCCTACGAGCAGTACTTC. The full variable domain, in which reference TRBV5-6 and TRBJ2-7 provide the parts outside the CDR3, is DAGVTQSPTHLIKTRGQQVTLRCSPKSGHDTVSWYQQALGQGPQFIFQYYEEEERQRGNFPDRFSGHQFPNYSSELNVNALLLGDSALYLCASSSYRGSYEQYFGPGTRLTVT.

This chain uses TRBV19 with TRBJ1-5; 10 nucleotides align to TRBD1. The CDR3 extends over 16 amino acids. Germline-derived CDR1 and CDR2 are LNHDA and SQIVND (reference sequence). The V gene end was trimmed by 2 bases and the J gene end by 6 bases; junction bases not matched to a gene: 7. Here the CDR3 reads CASSILGTGDAQPQHF. CDR3 nucleotide sequence: TGTGCCAGTAGTATACTTGGGACAGGGGACGCTCAGCCCCAGCATTTT.

This clone was seen a single time. This chain joins TRBV11-2 and TRBJ2-7; D is ambiguous. The V end was cut by 1 base, the J end by 3 bases, with 10 bases between. CDR1 and CDR2 from the germline V gene are SGHAT and FQNNGV. CDR3 size: 14 residues. CDR3 DNA sequence: TGTGCCAGCAGCTTAGGTGGCAGGATCTACGAGCAGTACTTC. Translated, it gives CASSLGGRIYEQYF.

This clone was recorded only once. V gene TRBV11-2 combines with J gene TRBJ1-6; perhaps TRBD1 as D (5 bases). Germline CDR1 SGHAT, CDR2 FQNNGV. This CDR3 is built from 19 residues. V shed 4 bases and J shed 0 bases, with 19 bases lying between them. This CDR3 is CASSSAGGIQSSYNSPLHF. The CDR3 DNA reads as TGTGCCAGCAGCTCGGCCGGGGGTATTCAAAGCTCCTATAATTCACCCCTCCACTTT.

In regard to this clone: Other DNA sequences in this sample translate to the same CDR3. The gene calls are TRBV11-3 and TRBJ2-1; D perhaps matches TRBD2 (5 bases). Trimming left V 2 bases short and J 1 base short, with 9 bases between. This CDR3 is 15 amino acids long. Germline V gene lookup returns CDR1 SGHNT and CDR2 YENEEA. The CDR3 coding sequence is TGTGCCAGCAGCTTATCGGGCGGGTCCTACAATGAGCAGTTCTTC. Its protein product is CASSLSGGSYNEQFF. The full variable domain, with the rest looked up from reference TRBV11-3 and TRBJ2-1, is EAGVVQSPRYKIIEKKQPVAFWCNPISGHNTLYWYLQNLGQGPELLIRYENEEAVDDSQLPKDRFSAERLKGVDSTLKIQPAELGDSAVYLCASSLSGGSYNEQFFGPGTRLTVL.

This chain uses TRBV18 with TRBJ2-3, with 11 bases that match TRBD1. The CDR3 runs to 18 residues. Trimming cost V 5 bases and J 6 bases; bases outside gene matches: 16. Germline values: CDR1 KGHSH, CDR2 LQKENI. As DNA, the CDR3 is TGTGCCAGCTCAAAAAACCTACCGGGACAGGGGGTCGGGGATACGCAGTATTTT. As protein: CASSKNLPGQGVGDTQYF.

This chain uses TRBV10-3 with TRBJ1-4; D gene uncertain. This CDR3 region has 15 residues. V dropped 0 bases and J dropped 6 bases, with 11 bases sitting between them. Germline V gives CDR1 ENHRY, CDR2 SYGVKD. In nucleotides, the CDR3 is TGTGCCATCAGTGAGTCGAGGACTAGGGATGAAAAACTGTTTTTT. The encoded protein is CAISESRTRDEKLFF.

The J gene is TRBJ1-5, the V gene TRBV30, with D perhaps matching TRBD1 (5 bases). Germline V CDR1 and CDR2: GTSNPN, SVGIG (reference sequence). The CDR3 is made up of 15 amino acids. The V end was cut by 0 bases, the J end by 7 bases, with 16 bases between. This chain's CDR3 is CAWSVGTGARQPQHF. The CDR3 DNA reads as TGTGCCTGGAGTGTAGGTACAGGTGCGCGCCAGCCCCAGCATTTT.

This chain joins TRBV7-2 and TRBJ2-5; D remains unclear. The V gene's germline CDR1 is SGHTA and CDR2 FQGNSA. The V gene lost 5 bases and the J gene lost 5 bases, with 9 bases spanning the gap. The CDR3 sequence is 12 residues long. Written as DNA, the CDR3 is TGTGCCAGCAGCCCTCAGAGGGAGACCCAGTACTTC. Its translation is CASSPQRETQYF.

This clone was counted once. Written as DNA, the CDR3 is TGTGCCTGGAGTGCACCCCGGGACAGGGGGCGAAAAGACTATGGCTACACCTTC. Translation: CAWSAPRDRGRKDYGYTF. The chain uses TRBV30 and TRBJ1-2; 12 bases line up with TRBD1. Germline V gene sequence: CDR1 GTSNPN, CDR2 SVGIG (reference sequence). V trimming: 1 base; J trimming: 3 bases; junction bases outside the gene matches: 12. The CDR3 covers 18 residues.

The genes are TRBV6-5 and TRBJ1-3, with D unclear. CDR3 length equals 14 residues. V shed 7 bases and J shed 3 bases, with 13 bases lying between them. CDR1 is MNHEY, CDR2 SVGAGI, per germline. This chain's CDR3 is CASTSDIGGNTIYF. The CDR3, as DNA: TGTGCCAGCACCAGTGACATTGGTGGAAACACCATATATTTT.